This T cell receptor beta chain was profiled in a study of CD8 T cells in ankylosing spondylitis. Findings and limits, study-wide: Clones linked to disease were reported to show significant enrichment in matched ankylosing spondylitis synovial fluid. CD8+ cells made up the disease-linked clones, which were relatively rare in peripheral blood. Blood from ankylosing spondylitis patients appeared to carry a characteristic roughly 8-variant TCR beta motif. In synovial fluid and blood from reactive arthritis, some motif variants were previously reported.

Quantitative molecular-barcoded 5'-RACE generated the TCR beta libraries. TCRdb redid the calling of the 5' RACE reads with MiXCR, one entry per CDR3 protein. The data hold about 390,000 distinct CDR3 sequences, with around 24% observed a single time. Comments on this clonotype: Its target is unknown.

This CDR3 has 15 amino acids. V dropped 6 bases and J dropped 4 bases, with 16 bases sitting between them. Germline assignment: CDR1 MNHNS and CDR2 SASEGT. The sequencing sample was made of blood, either unsorted or a sorted T cell fraction (not recorded which). V and J are TRBV6-1 and TRBJ1-3; no clear D. The receptor comes from a male donor with ankylosing spondylitis. CDR3 in DNA: TGTGCCAGCAGCCGACTTAGCCCGGCCGGAAACACCATATATTTT. The encoded protein is CASSRLSPAGNTIYF.